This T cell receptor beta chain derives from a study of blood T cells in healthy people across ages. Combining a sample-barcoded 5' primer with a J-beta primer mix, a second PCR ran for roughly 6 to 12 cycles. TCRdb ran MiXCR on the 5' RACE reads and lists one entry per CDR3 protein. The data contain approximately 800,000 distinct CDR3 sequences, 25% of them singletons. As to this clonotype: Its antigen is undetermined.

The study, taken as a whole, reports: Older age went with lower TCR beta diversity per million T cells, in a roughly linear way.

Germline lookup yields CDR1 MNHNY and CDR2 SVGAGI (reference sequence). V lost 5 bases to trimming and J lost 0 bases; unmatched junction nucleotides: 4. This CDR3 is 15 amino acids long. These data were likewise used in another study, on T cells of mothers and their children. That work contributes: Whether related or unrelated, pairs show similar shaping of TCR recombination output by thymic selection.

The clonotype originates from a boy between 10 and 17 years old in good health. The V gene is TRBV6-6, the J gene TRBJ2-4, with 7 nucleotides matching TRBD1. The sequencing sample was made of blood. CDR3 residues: CASSPQGEAKNIQYF. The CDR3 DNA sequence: TGTGCCAGCAGTCCCCAGGGGGAAGCCAAAAACATTCAGTACTTC.